This T cell receptor (beta chain) was retrieved from a study of T-cell memory formation after mild COVID-19. CDR1 is SGHAT and CDR2 is FQNNGV in the germline V gene. J was trimmed by 7 bases and V by 5 bases; bases with no gene match: 15. The CDR3 covers 17 residues. 5'RACE primed from the constant segment yielded TCR alpha and TCR beta cDNA libraries bearing sample barcodes and UMIs. Using its own MiXCR run on the 5' RACE reads, TCRdb lists one record per CDR3 protein. In the table there are hundreds of thousands of distinct CDR3 sequences, roughly 20% of which are singletons. This sequence joins TRBV11-2 and TRBJ2-7; 12 bases align to TRBD2. The sequencing input was PBMCs or a T cell subset sorted from them (not recorded which). The sequence was collected from an adult woman who had mild COVID-19 (a few samples of this study predate the infection). Cell type and time point are not known. This CDR3 reads CASSPLGLAGGYAEQYF. The CDR3 DNA reads as TGTGCCAGCAGCCCACTTGGCCTAGCGGGGGGGTACGCGGAGCAGTACTTC.